Sample share makes the clone carrying this T cell receptor (beta chain) medium-sized. Antigen: not known. Researchers attached unique molecular identifiers to individual cDNA molecules. TCRdb passed the 5' RACE reads through MiXCR, listing each CDR3 protein once. The sample lists about 37,000 distinct CDR3 sequences; 5% to 6.5% were seen once. This entry is derived from a study of early T cells in non-severe SARS-CoV-2 infection. Study-wide background: Chains were not paired, and sequencing was done on bulk RNA from unsorted whole blood.

Germline values: CDR1 SGHAT, CDR2 FQNNGV. The CDR3 is 15 residues long. The V and J ends lost 2 bases and 2 bases, in that order; junction bases with no gene match: 3. General study findings and limits: In VDJdb matching, anti-spike CD8 responses were favored while private and CD4 specificities went missing.

The TCR was taken from an adult who was a healthcare worker with PCR-confirmed SARS-CoV-2 infection or an uninfected control (not recorded which). The sample consisted of whole blood. The chain joins TRBV11-2 to TRBJ2-1, with TRBD2 matching 7 bases. The CDR3 is CASSLFGGTYNEQFF. CDR3 DNA sequence: TGTGCCAGCAGCTTATTCGGGGGGACCTACAATGAGCAGTTCTTC.